The rows below give T cell receptor beta chains drawn from one sample of a study of CD8+CD57+ T cells in acquired aplastic anemia. Each CDR3 protein gets one entry after TCRdb re-called the reads with MiXCR. The sample has roughly 290,000 distinct CDR3 sequences, approximately 60% seen once. The sequencing input was sorted CD4+, CD8+, or CD8+CD57+ T cells (not recorded which) from PBMCs. These TCRs come from a human donor with aplastic anemia. The CDR3 runs from the conserved cysteine through the conserved F or W. A D gene is named only where the DNA matches it firmly. Clone size is stated in some rows and not others, as once, few, many or a class when expanded.

15 | TRBJ1-4 | TRBV6-5 | - | many | CASMPSGSTNEKLFF | TGTGCCAGCATGCCTTCAGGGTCAACTAATGAAAAACTGTTTTTT
16 | TRBJ2-1 | TRBV24-1 | TRBD1 | - | CATSDPDRGTYNEQFF | TGTGCCACCAGTGATCCGGACAGGGGTACGTACAATGAGCAGTTCTTC
17 | TRBJ2-2 | TRBV29-1 | TRBD1 | - | CSVEGIPGQGKAGELFF | TGCAGCGTTGAAGGGATCCCGGGACAGGGGAAGGCCGGGGAGCTGTTTTTT
15 | TRBJ1-6 | TRBV2 | TRBD1 | many | CASSLGPLQGAPLHF | TGTGCCAGCTCCTTGGGTCCATTACAGGGGGCACCCCTCCACTTT
16 | TRBJ2-1 | TRBV5-8 | - | many | CASSLGGGIQYNEQFF | TGTGCCAGCAGCTTGGGAGGCGGAATACAATACAATGAGCAGTTCTTC
16 | TRBJ2-7 | TRBV10-3 | - | - | CAISESRGGEIYEQYF | TGTGCCATCAGTGAGTCTAGAGGAGGGGAGATTTACGAGCAGTACTTC
14 | TRBJ1-5 | TRBV2 | - | many | CASSERAGNQPQHF | TGTGCCAGCAGTGAGAGGGCCGGCAATCAGCCCCAGCATTTT
15 | TRBJ2-7 | TRBV7-9 | - | - | CASSLGSPSSYERHF | TGTGCCAGCAGCTTAGGCAGTCCGAGCTCCTACGAGCGGCACTTC
15 | TRBJ1-5 | TRBV20-1 | - | many | CSASRFVGRGQPQHF | TGCAGTGCTAGTAGGTTTGTGGGTCGGGGTCAGCCCCAGCATTTT
13 | TRBJ1-6 | TRBV20-1 | - | many | CSARVGYNSPLHF | TGCAGTGCTAGAGTAGGGTATAATTCACCCCTCCACTTT
13 | TRBJ2-1 | TRBV20-1 | - | - | CSARNQANNEQFF | TGCAGTGCTAGGAATCAAGCTAACAATGAGCAGTTCTTC
13 | TRBJ2-7 | TRBV29-1 | - | - | CSVLGTGQAEQYF | TGCAGCGTTTTAGGCACAGGCCAAGCCGAGCAGTACTTC
14 | TRBJ2-7 | TRBV12-3/TRBV12-4 | TRBD1 | many | CASSLTGLAYEQYF | TGTGCCAGCAGTTTGACAGGGTTAGCCTACGAGCAGTACTTC
15 | TRBJ2-1 | TRBV14 | - | once | CASSQGRGGWLHLRF | -
15 | TRBJ2-2 | TRBV24-1 | - | many | CATSDSGIYTGELFF | TGTGCCACCAGTGATTCGGGGATTTACACCGGGGAGCTGTTTTTT
16 | TRBJ2-5 | TRBV6-1 | TRBD2 | many | CASSPGGSGSSRTQYF | TGTGCCAGCAGTCCAGGGGGTAGCGGGAGTAGTCGGACCCAGTACTTC
12 | TRBJ1-2 | TRBV6-4 | - | many | CASSSDVGGYTF | TGTGCCAGCAGCTCGGACGTGGGGGGCTACACCTTC
14 | TRBJ2-2 | TRBV20-1 | TRBD2 | once | CSARGTSGGGELFF | TGCAGTGCTAGGGGGACTAGCGGGGGCGGGGAGCTGTTTTTT
15 | TRBJ2-4 | TRBV7-2 | - | - | CASSLVVGTKNIQYF | TGTGCCAGCAGCTTAGTAGTGGGGACCAAAAACATTCAGTACTTC
20 | TRBJ2-1 | TRBV10-3 | TRBD2 | - | CAISESGQGFTSGIYNEQFF | TGTGCCATCAGTGAGTCCGGACAGGGCTTTACTAGCGGGATCTACAATGAGCAGTTCTTC
15 | TRBJ2-2 | TRBV7-2 | - | - | CASSPLSGQTGELFF | TGTGCCAGCAGCCCCCTCAGCGGGCAAACCGGGGAGCTGTTTTTT
13 | TRBJ2-7 | TRBV7-2 | - | - | CASSSPGRYEQYF | TGTGCCAGCAGCTCCCCGGGGCGCTACGAGCAGTACTTC
13 | TRBJ1-1 | TRBV24-1 | - | few | CATSAGKNTEAFF | TGTGCCACCAGTGCAGGGAAGAACACTGAAGCTTTCTTT
16 | TRBJ2-2 | TRBV24-1 | - | few | CATSDLGGSNTGELFF | TGTGCCACCAGTGATTTGGGGGGATCGAACACCGGGGAGCTGTTTTTT
17 | TRBJ1-1 | TRBV7-2 | - | once | CASSPRVSQGWDTEAFF | TGTGCCAGCAGCCCAAGGGTCAGTCAGGGTTGGGACACTGAAGCTTTCTTT
14 | TRBJ2-7 | TRBV5-1 | - | - | CASANTGALYEQYF | TGCGCCAGCGCCAATACGGGGGCCCTCTACGAGCAGTACTTC
15 | TRBJ2-7 | TRBV5-6 | - | - | CASGFGSTASYEQYF | TGTGCCAGCGGATTCGGTTCGACAGCGTCCTACGAGCAGTACTTC
16 | TRBJ2-7 | TRBV3-1 | - | once | CASSLKRKAVQNEQYF | TGTGCCAGCAGCCTCAAACGGAAGGCGGTCCAGAACGAGCAGTACTTC
14 | TRBJ2-1 | TRBV12-3/TRBV12-4 | - | - | CASSLTPGRYEQFF | TGTGCCAGCAGTTTAACCCCAGGGAGGTATGAGCAGTTCTTC
13 | TRBJ1-2 | TRBV2 | - | once | CASSHTGSGGYTF | TGTGCCAGCAGCCACACAGGGTCCGGTGGCTACACCTTC
11 | TRBJ2-1 | TRBV29-1 | TRBD2 | - | CSVASGSDQFF | TGCAGCGTTGCTAGCGGGAGTGATCAGTTCTTC
17 | TRBJ2-3 | TRBV10-3 | TRBD2 | - | CAISESPGLARTDTQYF | TGTGCCATCAGTGAGTCCCCAGGACTAGCGAGAACAGATACGCAGTATTTT
17 | TRBJ2-7 | TRBV11-3 | TRBD2 | - | CATSGGFGYLGFSEQYF | TGTGCCACTTCGGGAGGGTTTGGTTATTTAGGGTTCTCCGAGCAGTACTTC
14 | TRBJ2-6 | TRBV11-3 | - | - | CASSPSSGANVLTF | TGTGCCAGCAGCCCTTCCTCAGGAGCCAACGTCCTGACTTTC
14 | TRBJ2-5 | TRBV20-1 | - | - | CSARDESAQETQYF | TGCAGTGCTAGAGATGAGAGCGCCCAAGAGACCCAGTACTTC
14 | TRBJ2-3 | TRBV6-1 | - | - | CASSLSASSDTQYF | TGTGCCAGCTCCCTGTCGGCTAGTTCAGATACGCAGTATTTT
15 | TRBJ2-3 | TRBV11-3 | - | - | CASSLRGGRADTQYF | TGTGCCAGCAGCTTAAGAGGGGGGAGGGCAGATACGCAGTATTTT
15 | TRBJ2-1 | TRBV20-1 | TRBD2 | - | CSAGKGAGGLDEQFF | TGCAGTGCTGGAAAAGGAGCGGGAGGATTGGATGAGCAGTTCTTC
16 | TRBJ1-6 | TRBV5-4 | - | - | CASSLAPGEYNSPLHF | TGTGCCAGCAGCTTGGCCCCGGGAGAGTACAATTCACCCCTCCACTTT
16 | TRBJ1-1 | TRBV20-1 | TRBD1 | - | CSARPWTGLRYTEAFF | TGCAGTGCTAGACCCTGGACAGGGTTGAGGTACACTGAAGCTTTCTTT
22 | TRBJ2-5 | TRBV7-8 | TRBD2 | - | CASSLIRLAGDQAGTVTDTQYF | TGTGCCAGCAGCTTGATCCGACTAGCGGGGGATCAAGCCGGGACAGTCACAGATACGCAGTACTTC
15 | TRBJ2-5 | TRBV7-2 | TRBD1 | many | CASSPGQGGWETQYF | TGTGCCAGCAGCCCCGGACAGGGTGGATGGGAGACCCAGTACTTC
15 | TRBJ1-2 | TRBV7-2 | TRBD1 | - | CASSLGQADSSGYTF | TGTGCCAGCAGCCTTGGACAGGCGGACTCTAGTGGCTACACCTTC